Listed below are T cell receptor beta chains from one sample, sequenced in a study of blood T cell repertoires in COVID-19. Produced via immunoSEQ multiplex PCR; TCRdb's table is partial and in-frame only. The table has fewer than 600,000 clones, roughly nine tenths seen once. Sequenced input: peripheral blood. The receptors originated from a man between 18 and 35 years old with COVID-19, enrolled during active disease. Both conserved end residues are part of each CDR3. Fields, in order: CDR3 length, V gene, CDR3 protein.

>13|TRBV30
CAWNRDRYNEQFF
>17|TRBV7-2
CASSLGRLAGGDNEQFF
>12|TRBV7-9
CASSSDTNEQYF
>16|TRBV10-3
CALGGTGTGNTGELFF
>11|TRBV7-2
CASSPLRVQYF
>13|TRBV30
CAWGQDFDQPQHF
>14|TRBV30
CAWSVISGNDEQYF
>16|TRBV5-5
CASSPGLAVQYNEQFF
>13|TRBV7-9
CASSFRDGDTQYF
>12|TRBV4-1
CASSQVGTRQFF
>17|TRBV19
CASSMSRERQGFDEQFF
>15|TRBV5-6
CASSSSQSWDTEAFF
>17|TRBV24-1
CATSDSIAGTSYNEQFF
>14|TRBV29-1
CSVVRGGNTDTQYF
>12|TRBV6-5
CASSSLLGPQHF
>15|TRBV2
CASSEARGMDTEAFF
>17|TRBV27
CASSFSQTPSPIYEQYF
>13|TRBV6-5
CASRPTGGTEAFF
>15|TRBV30
CAWSRGTGGYNEQFF
>15|TRBV10-2
CASRLAGSSYNEQFF
>14|TRBV14
CASSRLDGGGELFF
>19|TRBV30
CAWTAGLAGSEGVYNEQFF
>15|TRBV2
CASSGRTSGRGEQYF
>14|TRBV18
CASSPGVPTGELFF
>18|TRBV5-1
CASSGDTGGLSYNSPLHF
>12|TRBV27
CASSRTQSRWTF
>13|TRBV28
CASSFGHKGTQYF
>14|TRBV20-1
CSASPGAANEKLFF
>12|TRBV6-6
CASSDYRGRAFF
>13|TRBV10-1
CASSGRQTDEQYF
>13|TRBV3-1/TRBV3-2
CASSQASGETQYF